The entry below gives a single T cell receptor beta chain sequence along with its context. This table comes from immunoSEQ multiplex PCR, and its TCRdb copy is limited to in-frame clones, with some not included. Of about 350,000 clones listed, roughly 84% are singletons. This entry is derived from a study of blood T cell repertoires in COVID-19. In the study overall: Both acute and convalescent COVID-19 samples were obtained from the United States, Italy and Spain.

Cohort 3 donors were reported recovered after two negative PCRs, clearance, or symptom resolution. This TCR was recovered from a woman aged 25 to 39 who had recovered from COVID-19. The sample was PBMCs or T cells enriched from blood (not recorded which).

For the CDR3, the DNA is TGTGCCAGCAGCCAAGAAGCGGTACCTAGCACAGATACGCAGTATTTT. This translates into CASSQEAVPSTDTQYF. This chain links TRBV4-2 with TRBJ2-3, with D perhaps TRBD2 (5 bases). Trimming took 0 bases from V and 0 from J, leaving 10 bases between them. The CDR3 contains 16 residues. Per the germline V gene, CDR1 is LGHNA and CDR2 is YNFKEQ.